These T cell receptor beta chains were read from a single sample in a study of naive and memory T cell subsets. TCRdb reanalysed the 5' RACE reads using MiXCR and keeps one entry per CDR3 protein. The data show tens of thousands of distinct CDR3 sequences, with 4% to 4.5% seen just once and 7.8% held by the top ten. These receptors were collected from a male donor in good health. The CDR3 runs from the conserved cysteine through the conserved F or W. Each record gives: clone size, D gene, V gene, J gene, CDR3 length, CDR3 DNA, CDR3 protein. A D gene is named only where the DNA matches it firmly. The listing skips clone size in some rows; elsewhere it reads once, few, many or a size class.

abundance: many; d_gene: -; v_gene: TRBV6-6; j_gene: TRBJ1-1; len: 14; CDR3nt: TGTGCCAGCATCGGGGCACTCCTGGGCACTGAAGCTTTCTTT; CDR3aa: CASIGALLGTEAFF
abundance: many; d_gene: TRBD2; v_gene: TRBV9; j_gene: TRBJ2-1; len: 14; CDR3nt: TGTGCCAGCAGCGCGGGACTAGCGGGCAATGAGCAGTTCTTC; CDR3aa: CASSAGLAGNEQFF
abundance: many; d_gene: -; v_gene: TRBV29-1; j_gene: TRBJ2-1; len: 14; CDR3nt: TGCAGCGTTGCGGGGGCTCATTTAGATAATGAGCAGTTCTTC; CDR3aa: CSVAGAHLDNEQFF
abundance: many; d_gene: -; v_gene: TRBV7-2; j_gene: TRBJ1-1; len: 13; CDR3nt: TGTGCCAGCAGCACACAGGAGATTAAGGGAGCTTTCTTT; CDR3aa: CASSTQEIKGAFF
abundance: many; d_gene: -; v_gene: TRBV7-6; j_gene: TRBJ1-1; len: 16; CDR3nt: TGTGCCAGCAGCATATCAGGGGCCCGCGGGAACACTGAAGCTTTCTTT; CDR3aa: CASSISGARGNTEAFF
abundance: many; d_gene: TRBD2; v_gene: TRBV18; j_gene: TRBJ2-3; len: 14; CDR3nt: TGTGCCAGCTCCCCGGGGGGTAGCACAGATACGCAGTATTTT; CDR3aa: CASSPGGSTDTQYF
abundance: many; d_gene: TRBD1; v_gene: TRBV12-3/TRBV12-4; j_gene: TRBJ2-2; len: 15; CDR3nt: TGTGCCAGCAGTCTGACAGGGGGCGGCACCGGGGAGCTGTTTTTT; CDR3aa: CASSLTGGGTGELFF
abundance: medium-sized; d_gene: TRBD1; v_gene: TRBV24-1; j_gene: TRBJ1-2; len: 14; CDR3nt: TGTGCCACCAGTGATAGAACCGGGACAGATGGCTACACCTTC; CDR3aa: CATSDRTGTDGYTF
abundance: many; d_gene: TRBD1; v_gene: TRBV29-1; j_gene: TRBJ2-3; len: 12; CDR3nt: TGCAGCGTGCAGGGGGCTTCGACTACGCAGTATTTT; CDR3aa: CSVQGASTTQYF
abundance: many; d_gene: -; v_gene: TRBV27; j_gene: TRBJ2-1; len: 15; CDR3nt: TGTGCCAGCAGTTTATCGGGTTCCGTCTACAATGAGCAGTTCTTC; CDR3aa: CASSLSGSVYNEQFF
abundance: many; d_gene: -; v_gene: TRBV5-6; j_gene: TRBJ1-6; len: 13; CDR3nt: TGTGCCAGCAGCTTGGGACAGACTTCACCCCTCCACTTT; CDR3aa: CASSLGQTSPLHF
abundance: many; d_gene: TRBD1; v_gene: TRBV12-3/TRBV12-4; j_gene: TRBJ1-1; len: 15; CDR3nt: TGTGCCAGCAGTTTACAGGGACAGGCGAACGTTGAAGCTTTCTTT; CDR3aa: CASSLQGQANVEAFF
abundance: many; d_gene: -; v_gene: TRBV18; j_gene: TRBJ2-7; len: 12; CDR3nt: TGTGCCAGCTCACCTGGGCCCTACGAGCAGTACTTC; CDR3aa: CASSPGPYEQYF
abundance: many; d_gene: -; v_gene: TRBV5-1; j_gene: TRBJ1-6; len: 13; CDR3nt: TGCGCCAGCAGCTACCTGGACGGATCACCCCTCCACTTT; CDR3aa: CASSYLDGSPLHF
abundance: -; d_gene: TRBD1; v_gene: TRBV7-2; j_gene: TRBJ2-7; len: 13; CDR3nt: TGTGCCAGCAGCTCAGGGGGCGGGTACGAGCAGTACTTC; CDR3aa: CASSSGGGYEQYF
abundance: -; d_gene: TRBD1; v_gene: TRBV9; j_gene: TRBJ2-7; len: 16; CDR3nt: TGTGCCAGCAGCGTAAGCGGGACAGGGGCTCTTGGGGAGCAGTACTTC; CDR3aa: CASSVSGTGALGEQYF
abundance: many; d_gene: -; v_gene: TRBV29-1; j_gene: TRBJ2-7; len: 13; CDR3nt: TGCAGCGTTGATAGTGACACCTCCTACGAGCAGTACTTC; CDR3aa: CSVDSDTSYEQYF
abundance: many; d_gene: -; v_gene: TRBV28; j_gene: TRBJ2-7; len: 13; CDR3nt: TGTGCCAGCAGCCTGGGTCTCTCCTACGAGCAGTACTTC; CDR3aa: CASSLGLSYEQYF
abundance: many; d_gene: TRBD1; v_gene: TRBV10-3; j_gene: TRBJ1-1; len: 13; CDR3nt: TGTGCCATCAGGGACAGGGGTCTCACTGAAGCTTTCTTT; CDR3aa: CAIRDRGLTEAFF
abundance: many; d_gene: -; v_gene: TRBV18; j_gene: TRBJ2-5; len: 13; CDR3nt: TGTGCCAGCTCACCCGGGGCCCCAGAGACCCAGTACTTC; CDR3aa: CASSPGAPETQYF
abundance: many; d_gene: TRBD1; v_gene: TRBV20-1; j_gene: TRBJ1-5; len: 14; CDR3nt: TGCAGTGCTAGTGGGACAGGGGGCAGTCAGCCCCAGCATTTT; CDR3aa: CSASGTGGSQPQHF
abundance: few; d_gene: TRBD1; v_gene: TRBV28; j_gene: TRBJ2-3; len: 17; CDR3nt: TGTGCCAGCAGTTTATTGCGCGGCAGGGGGCTCGCAGATACGCAGTATTTT; CDR3aa: CASSLLRGRGLADTQYF
abundance: many; d_gene: -; v_gene: TRBV6-5; j_gene: TRBJ1-4; len: 14; CDR3nt: TGTGCCAGCAGTGAATGGGGGTCTGACGAAAAACTGTTTTTT; CDR3aa: CASSEWGSDEKLFF
abundance: many; d_gene: -; v_gene: TRBV29-1; j_gene: TRBJ2-7; len: 17; CDR3nt: TGCAGCGTTGAGGGCGATTCCGCAGGATTAAGCTCCTACGAGCAGTACTTC; CDR3aa: CSVEGDSAGLSSYEQYF
abundance: many; d_gene: -; v_gene: TRBV18; j_gene: TRBJ2-7; len: 14; CDR3nt: TGTGCCAGCAAACAGGGTGCTAGCTCCTACGAGCAGTACTTC; CDR3aa: CASKQGASSYEQYF
abundance: many; d_gene: -; v_gene: TRBV15; j_gene: TRBJ1-1; len: 14; CDR3nt: TGTGCCACACGGGACCCAGGGGAGTCCACTGAAGCTTTCTTT; CDR3aa: CATRDPGESTEAFF
abundance: -; d_gene: TRBD1; v_gene: TRBV5-5; j_gene: TRBJ2-3; len: 14; CDR3nt: TGTGCCAGCAGCTGGGGGACAGGGACAGATACGCAGTATTTT; CDR3aa: CASSWGTGTDTQYF
abundance: many; d_gene: TRBD1; v_gene: TRBV6-5; j_gene: TRBJ2-7; len: 15; CDR3nt: TGTGCCAGCACCAAGGCCGGACAGGGGGGCTACGAGCAGTACTTC; CDR3aa: CASTKAGQGGYEQYF
abundance: many; d_gene: -; v_gene: TRBV28; j_gene: TRBJ2-5; len: 15; CDR3nt: TGTGCCAGCAGCCAAACCGGTACAGGGAAGGAGACCCAGTACTTC; CDR3aa: CASSQTGTGKETQYF
abundance: many; d_gene: -; v_gene: TRBV20-1; j_gene: TRBJ1-5; len: 14; CDR3nt: TGCAGTGCTAGACCTCGGAATAGCAATCAGCCCCAGCATTTT; CDR3aa: CSARPRNSNQPQHF
abundance: many; d_gene: -; v_gene: TRBV27; j_gene: TRBJ2-5; len: 11; CDR3nt: TGTGCCAGCAGTTTTCGAGAGACCCAGTACTTC; CDR3aa: CASSFRETQYF
abundance: many; d_gene: -; v_gene: TRBV2; j_gene: TRBJ2-2; len: 18; CDR3nt: TGTGCCAGCAGTTACGGACTGATACTCGGAGACAACACCGGGGAGCTGTTTTTT; CDR3aa: CASSYGLILGDNTGELFF
abundance: many; d_gene: TRBD1; v_gene: TRBV28; j_gene: TRBJ2-7; len: 15; CDR3nt: TGTGCCAGCAGCCTCCTTCCGGGACAGACCTACGAGCAGTACTTC; CDR3aa: CASSLLPGQTYEQYF
abundance: many; d_gene: TRBD1; v_gene: TRBV12-3/TRBV12-4; j_gene: TRBJ2-7; len: 15; CDR3nt: TGTGCCAGCAGTTTACTCGGGACAGGAAACTACGAGCAGTACTTC; CDR3aa: CASSLLGTGNYEQYF
abundance: many; d_gene: -; v_gene: TRBV6-5; j_gene: TRBJ2-3; len: 16; CDR3nt: TGTGCCAGCAGTTACGAATACACGGCTAGCACAGATACGCAGTATTTT; CDR3aa: CASSYEYTASTDTQYF
abundance: medium-sized; d_gene: -; v_gene: TRBV12-3/TRBV12-4; j_gene: TRBJ2-7; len: 14; CDR3nt: TGTGCCAGCAGTTTTTATCCAGGATGGCTCGAGCAGTACTTC; CDR3aa: CASSFYPGWLEQYF
abundance: many; d_gene: TRBD1; v_gene: TRBV10-3; j_gene: TRBJ2-5; len: 13; CDR3nt: TGTGCCACCCGACAGGGGGCGGGGGAGACCCAGTACTTC; CDR3aa: CATRQGAGETQYF
abundance: many; d_gene: -; v_gene: TRBV9; j_gene: TRBJ1-4; len: 14; CDR3nt: TGTGCCAGCAGCGTAGTTGGCGGGTTGGAAAAACTGTTTTTT; CDR3aa: CASSVVGGLEKLFF
abundance: many; d_gene: TRBD2; v_gene: TRBV28; j_gene: TRBJ2-3; len: 16; CDR3nt: TGTGCCAGCAGCAAAGGGACTAGCATGAGCACAGATACGCAGTATTTT; CDR3aa: CASSKGTSMSTDTQYF
abundance: many; d_gene: -; v_gene: TRBV12-5; j_gene: TRBJ2-2; len: 17; CDR3nt: TGTGCTAGTGGTTTGGTATTTTTTAACAGTCCTACCGGGGAGCTGTTTTTT; CDR3aa: CASGLVFFNSPTGELFF
abundance: many; d_gene: -; v_gene: TRBV4-1; j_gene: TRBJ2-5; len: 16; CDR3nt: TGCGCCAGCAGCTCCAGGGGGCTAGCGGGAAGAGAGACCCAGTACTTC; CDR3aa: CASSSRGLAGRETQYF
abundance: many; d_gene: TRBD2; v_gene: TRBV14; j_gene: TRBJ2-1; len: 15; CDR3nt: TGTGCCAGCAGCCAAATGACTAGCGGGAGTCGTGAGCAGTTCTTC; CDR3aa: CASSQMTSGSREQFF
abundance: many; d_gene: -; v_gene: TRBV6-4; j_gene: TRBJ2-2; len: 13; CDR3nt: TGTGCCAGCAGTGACAAGAACACCGGGGAGCTGTTTTTT; CDR3aa: CASSDKNTGELFF
abundance: many; d_gene: -; v_gene: TRBV5-1; j_gene: TRBJ2-1; len: 14; CDR3nt: TGCGCCAGCAGCCATGGGTGGACTTCGAATGAGCAGTTCTTC; CDR3aa: CASSHGWTSNEQFF
abundance: many; d_gene: TRBD2; v_gene: TRBV29-1; j_gene: TRBJ2-2; len: 14; CDR3nt: TGCAGCGTTGTTCCTCCGGGGGGAACCGGGGAGCTGTTTTTT; CDR3aa: CSVVPPGGTGELFF
abundance: many; d_gene: TRBD2; v_gene: TRBV6-1; j_gene: TRBJ2-7; len: 15; CDR3nt: TGTGCCAGCAACCTCTCGAGCGGGAGCTCCTACGAGCAGTACTTC; CDR3aa: CASNLSSGSSYEQYF
abundance: many; d_gene: -; v_gene: TRBV19; j_gene: TRBJ2-5; len: 16; CDR3nt: TGTGCCAGTAGCTCTGCTCCGGGAAAGAAAGGGGAGACCCAGTACTTC; CDR3aa: CASSSAPGKKGETQYF
abundance: medium-sized; d_gene: -; v_gene: TRBV12-3/TRBV12-4; j_gene: TRBJ2-1; len: 14; CDR3nt: TGTGCCAGCAGTTCTTGGCCGCCCGGCAATGAGCAGTTCTTC; CDR3aa: CASSSWPPGNEQFF
abundance: few; d_gene: -; v_gene: TRBV7-3; j_gene: TRBJ2-2; len: 12; CDR3nt: TGTGCCAGCAGCTTAGGAGCCGGGGAGCTGTTTTTT; CDR3aa: CASSLGAGELFF
abundance: many; d_gene: TRBD2; v_gene: TRBV4-3; j_gene: TRBJ2-3; len: 15; CDR3nt: TGCGCCAGCAGCCAAGATCGCGGGGGGGCGGATACGCAGTATTTT; CDR3aa: CASSQDRGGADTQYF